This T cell receptor (beta chain) was sequenced for a study of T cell responses to AZD1222 COVID-19 vaccine. Overall study findings and caveats: Just a handful of AZD1222 recipients were seropositive at baseline. Spike-wide coverage was observed for vaccine-associated CD4 TCRs, with dominant responses at 160-218 and 743-854.

The V gene's germline CDR1 is LGHDT and CDR2 YNNKEL (reference sequence). Trimming took 1 base from V and 4 from J; bases not matched to a gene: 12. There are 19 residues in the CDR3. Assay used: immunoSEQ multiplex PCR; TCRdb lists only in-frame clones, some missing. The table shows approximately 120,000 clones, with roughly 90% occurring only once. The count of this clone is one. Antigen unknown. The starting material was peripheral blood, obtained on day 0 of AZD1222 vaccination. The chain uses TRBV3-1 (or the pseudogene TRBV3-2) and TRBJ2-5; 13 bases align to TRBD2. The TCR sequence derives from an adult in good health. This chain's CDR3 is CASSQASGTSGTLGETQYF. CDR3 in DNA: TGTGCCAGCAGCCAAGCCTCCGGGACTAGCGGGACTCTTGGAGAGACCCAGTACTTC.